This T cell receptor beta chain derives from a study of T-cell reconstitution after alpha-beta-depleted transplantation in children. TCRbeta library preparation incorporated unique molecular identifiers. TCRdb re-analysed the PCR reads in MiXCR, keeping a single row per CDR3 protein. In the table there are about 610,000 distinct CDR3 sequences, over 9.5% of which are singletons. This clonotype was seen a few times. The CDR3 extends over 13 amino acids. Germline-derived CDR1 and CDR2 are SGHRS and YFSETQ. The germline V and J ends were trimmed by 6 bases and 5 bases, with 14 bases remaining between them.

The receptor's source is a human donor who donated a stem cell graft to a child with acute myeloid leukemia. The sequences come from PBMCs from the stem cell graft donor, collected from the stem cell graft. This chain links TRBV5-1 with TRBJ1-1; possible D gene TRBD1, 6 bases. CDR3 sequence: CASTRGGGTEAFF. In DNA, the CDR3 is TGCGCCAGCACCCGCGGGGGCGGAACTGAAGCTTTCTTT. Filled out from reference TRBV5-1 and TRBJ1-1, the complete variable domain reads KAGVTQTPRYLIKTRGQQVTLSCSPISGHRSVSWYQQTPGQGLQFLFEYFSETQRNKGNFPGRFSGRQFSNSRSEMNVSTLELGDSALYLCASTRGGGTEAFFGQGTRLTVV.